The 7 T cell receptor beta chains listed next were all sequenced from one sample in a study of blood T cell repertoires in COVID-19. TCRdb's copy holds only in-frame clones and misses some; the assay was immunoSEQ multiplex PCR. The data show over 75,000 clones, 90% to 95% seen once. Sequenced sample: peripheral blood. Receptor source: a man in his 60s with acute or convalescent COVID-19.

For this clone: Other nucleotide sequences from this sample produce the same CDR3. The chain's CDR3 is CASCNGTSTDTQYF. The CDR3 DNA is TGCGCCAGCTGTAATGGTACTAGTACAGATACGCAGTATTTT. The V call is TRBV5-1, the J call TRBJ2-3, with D possibly matching TRBD2 (5 bases). Trimming removed 7 bases at V and 3 bases at J, with 15 bases between. Germline CDR1 reads SGHRS; CDR2 reads YFSETQ. The CDR3 loop spans 14 amino acids.

V gene TRBV9 combines with J gene TRBJ1-5; D is unresolved. Germline CDR1 SGDLS, CDR2 YYNGEE. The CDR3 length is 14 residues. V was clipped by 0 bases and J by 0 bases, with 4 bases between them. As DNA, the CDR3 is TGTGCCAGCAGCGTAGGAGCTAGCAATCAGCCCCAGCATTTT. This translates into CASSVGASNQPQHF.

About this clone itself: The junction shows a germline mismatch at one end, possibly a read error. The rearrangement links TRBV7-7 to TRBJ2-1, with TRBD2 matching 11 bases. CDR1 and CDR2 from the germline V gene are SSHAT and FNYEAQ (reference sequence). CDR3 length equals 16 residues. The CDR3 coding sequence is TGTGCTAGCAGTCTAGACTTAGCGGGAGGGTACAATGAGCAGTTCTTC. Protein sequence: CASSLDLAGGYNEQFF.

The chain joins TRBV5-1 to TRBJ2-2; 12 bases line up with TRBD2. There are 18 residues in the CDR3. Germline assignment: CDR1 SGHRS and CDR2 YFSETQ. V lost 4 bases and J lost 2; bases outside the gene matches: 9. CDR3 amino acids: CASSPRLAGVLNTGELFF. The CDR3 DNA is TGCGCCAGCAGCCCACGACTAGCGGGGGTTCTTAACACCGGGGAGCTGTTTTTT.

The genes are TRBV27 and TRBJ1-4, with 7 bases that match TRBD1. V gave up 4 bases and J gave up 4 bases; unmatched junction bases: 9. Germline loops: CDR1 MNHEY, CDR2 SMNVEV (reference sequence). The CDR3 contains 16 residues. The CDR3 DNA sequence: TGTGCCAGCAGTTCTCCTCCCGGGACAGATAATGAAAAACTGTTTTTT. Translated: CASSSPPGTDNEKLFF.

This rearrangement joins TRBV5-1 to TRBJ2-7, with 9 bases aligning to TRBD2. Trimming cost V 4 bases and J 4 bases; bases outside gene matches: 9. CDR1 SGHRS and CDR2 YFSETQ come from the germline V gene. The CDR3 spans 15 residues. In DNA form, the CDR3 reads TGCGCCAGCAGCAGATCTAGCGGGGAGGGGTACGAGCAGTACTTC. This encodes CASSRSSGEGYEQYF.

The chain joins TRBV11-3 to TRBJ2-3; D possibly corresponds to TRBD2 (6 bases). The V and J ends lost 5 bases and 10 bases respectively, with 13 bases between them. The CDR3 is 12 amino acids. Germline values: CDR1 SGHNT, CDR2 YENEEA. The DNA of the CDR3 is TGTGCCAGCAGCCCCTCGGGGGAGGCGCAGTATTTT. Its protein is CASSPSGEAQYF.